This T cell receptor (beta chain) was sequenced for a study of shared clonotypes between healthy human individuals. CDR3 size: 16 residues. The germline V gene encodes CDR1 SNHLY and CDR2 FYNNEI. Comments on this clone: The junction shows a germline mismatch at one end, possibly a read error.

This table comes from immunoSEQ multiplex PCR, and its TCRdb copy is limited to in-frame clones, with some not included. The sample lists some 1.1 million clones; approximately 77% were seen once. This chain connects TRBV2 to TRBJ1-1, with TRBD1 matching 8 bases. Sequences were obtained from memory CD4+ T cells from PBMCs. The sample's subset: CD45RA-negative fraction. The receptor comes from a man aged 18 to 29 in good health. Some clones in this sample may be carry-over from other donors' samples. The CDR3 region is CASREARTGWGTEAFF. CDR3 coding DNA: TGTGCCAGCAGAGAAGCGAGGACAGGGTGGGGGACTGAAGCTTTCTTT.